What follows are 17 T cell receptor beta chains derived from one specimen sequenced in a study of blood T cell repertoires in COVID-19. Profiled with immunoSEQ multiplex PCR; TCRdb holds only in-frame clones, not every one. The sample has 250,000 to 300,000 clones; about 91% are singletons. The sequencing input was peripheral blood. All receptors come from a woman in her 30s who had recovered from COVID-19.

J is TRBJ2-1 and V is TRBV28; D not certain. Trimming left V 5 bases short and J 0 bases short, with 8 bases between. CDR1 and CDR2 (germline): MDHEN, SYDVKM. The CDR3 totals 14 residues. CDR3 in amino acids: CASSVISSYNEQFF. For the CDR3, the DNA is TGTGCCAGCAGTGTGATCAGCTCCTACAATGAGCAGTTCTTC. Together with reference TRBV28 and TRBJ2-1, the CDR3 gives the full variable domain: DVKVTQSSRYLVKRTGEKVFLECVQDMDHENMFWYRQDPGLGLRLIYFSYDVKMKEKGDIPEGYSVSREKKERFSLILESASTNQTSMYLCASSVISSYNEQFFGPGTRLTVL.

V gene TRBV5-1 combines with J gene TRBJ2-2; D is undetermined. This CDR3 region has 14 residues. The ends were cut back, 0 bases at V and 5 bases at J, with 8 bases in the middle. The germline V gene has CDR1 SGHRS and CDR2 YFSETQ. DNA of the CDR3: TGCGCCAGCAGCTTGGCCTTTAATACCGGGGAGCTGTTTTTT. Translated: CASSLAFNTGELFF.

This chain joins TRBV9 and TRBJ1-1; D is undetermined. V was pared by 3 bases and J by 0 bases, with 12 bases between. The CDR3 runs to 15 residues. Germline V gives CDR1 SGDLS, CDR2 YYNGEE. In DNA form, the CDR3 reads TGTGCCAGCAGCGAAGGACCGACTATGAACACTGAAGCTTTCTTT. Translation gives CASSEGPTMNTEAFF.

The chain combines TRBV3-1 (or the pseudogene TRBV3-2) with TRBJ2-7, with a tentative D call TRBD2 (6 bases). With 4 bases removed from V and 6 bases from J, the gap between germline ends came to 16 bases. The CDR3 length is 14 residues. The germline V gene encodes CDR1 LGHDT and CDR2 YNNKEL (reference sequence). CDR3 sequence (DNA): TGTGCCAGCAGCCCCTACGGGGGAGTATCCGAGCAGTACTTC. Protein product: CASSPYGGVSEQYF.

This rearrangement joins TRBV5-8 to TRBJ1-1; TRBD1 agrees at 11 bases. CDR3 length equals 14 residues. V dropped 6 bases and J dropped 6; count of bases not matched to a gene: 7. Germline values: CDR1 SGHTS, CDR2 YDEGEE. The CDR3 bases are TGTGCCAGCAACTCAGGACAGGGGGCCCCTGAAGCTTTCTTT. It translates to CASNSGQGAPEAFF.

J is TRBJ1-2 and V is TRBV4-3; TRBD1 aligns across 10 bases. Trimming removed 4 bases from V and 4 bases from J; junction bases left unmatched: 18. Germline CDR1 and CDR2: LGHNA and YSLEER. There are 19 residues in the CDR3. The CDR3 nucleotides read TGCGCCAGCAGCCGCAAGATTACCCGGGACAGGGGAGAGCTCTATGGCTACACCTTC. Its protein is CASSRKITRDRGELYGYTF.

This clone was seen once. This sequence joins TRBV10-1 and TRBJ2-7, with 7 positions matching TRBD2. CDR1 is WNHNN, CDR2 SYGVQD, per germline (reference sequence). The CDR3 consists of 17 residues. V was clipped by 0 bases and J by 4 bases; unmatched bases: 12. The CDR3 DNA reads TGCGCCAGCAGTGAGTCTTATGGGGGTAGAGCGGGGTACGAGCAGTACTTC. It encodes CASSESYGGRAGYEQYF.

This clone was counted a single time. The V gene is TRBV7-5, the J gene TRBJ2-4; the DNA was not compared with TRBD1, the D call given in the table. TRBV7-5 is designated a pseudogene. CDR3 length: 13 residues. For the CDR3, the DNA is TGTGCCAGAAGTCCGGGACAGAAAAACATTCAGTACTTC. Protein: CARSPGQKNIQYF.

V usage is TRBV7-6 and J usage is TRBJ2-1; a possible D gene is TRBD2 (5 bases). The CDR3 runs to 16 residues. With 3 bases removed from V and 0 bases from J, the gap between germline ends came to 12 bases. Looked up from germline, CDR1 is SGHVS and CDR2 is FNYEAQ. This CDR3 reads CASSLRAGVSYNEQFF. In DNA, the CDR3 is TGTGCCAGCAGCTTGAGGGCCGGAGTCTCCTACAATGAGCAGTTCTTC. The full variable domain, in which reference TRBV7-6 and TRBJ2-1 provide the parts outside the CDR3, is GAGVSQSPRYKVTKRGQDVALRCDPISGHVSLYWYRQALGQGPEFLTYFNYEAQQDKSGLPNDRFSAERPEGSISTLTIQRTEQRDSAMYRCASSLRAGVSYNEQFFGPGTRLTVL.

This chain links TRBV28 with TRBJ2-6, with D hard to call. The CDR3 has 16 residues. V dropped 5 bases and J dropped 0 bases, with 11 bases sitting between them. Germline loops: CDR1 MDHEN, CDR2 SYDVKM. Here the CDR3 DNA reads TGTGCCAGCAGTCCCGGGTCCCGCTCTGGGGCCAACGTCCTGACTTTC. As protein: CASSPGSRSGANVLTF. Drawing the rest from reference TRBV28 and TRBJ2-6, the complete variable domain is DVKVTQSSRYLVKRTGEKVFLECVQDMDHENMFWYRQDPGLGLRLIYFSYDVKMKEKGDIPEGYSVSREKKERFSLILESASTNQTSMYLCASSPGSRSGANVLTFGAGSRLTVL.

This clone is a singleton in its sample. The DNA of the CDR3 is TGTGCCAGCAGTGACCCGGGACAGGGAAACTCTGGAAACACCATATATTTT. This encodes CASSDPGQGNSGNTIYF. V usage is TRBV6-1 and J usage is TRBJ1-3; TRBD1 matches 9 bases. Germline V gene data show CDR1 as MNHNS and CDR2 as SASEGT. This CDR3 is built from 17 residues. With V trimmed by 3 bases and J by 0 bases, 6 bases remained unmatched.

The chain is built from TRBV28 and TRBJ1-2; D unclear. The germline CDR1 and CDR2 sequences are MDHEN and SYDVKM. The CDR3 is made up of 11 amino acids. V lost 6 bases to trimming and J lost 3 bases, with 5 bases between them. CDR3 sequence (DNA): TGTGCCAGCAGAGGAGACTATGGCTACACCTTC. The encoded protein is CASRGDYGYTF.

The V call is TRBV27, the J call TRBJ1-3; 9 bases map to TRBD1. The ends lost 5 bases at V and 4 bases at J; junction bases unmatched: 12. The germline CDR1 and CDR2 sequences are MNHEY and SMNVEV (reference sequence). This CDR3 comprises 17 residues. The CDR3 nucleotides read TGTGCCAGCAGTCCCAGTCCCGGGACAGGGTTGGGAAACACCATATATTTT. Protein: CASSPSPGTGLGNTIYF.

The genes are TRBV18 and TRBJ2-1; TRBD2 matches at 13 bases. J lost 9 bases, V lost 2 bases, and 4 bases had no gene match. Germline values: CDR1 KGHSH, CDR2 LQKENI. The CDR3 sequence is 15 residues long. The CDR3 coding sequence is TGTGCCAGCTCACCAGGACTAGCGGGGGACGGTGAGCAGTTCTTC. It encodes CASSPGLAGDGEQFF.

The chain uses TRBV7-8 and TRBJ2-6; D is possibly TRBD1 (5 bases). Germline V gives CDR1 SGHVS, CDR2 FQNEAQ. Between the trimmed V and J ends, which lost 4 bases and 1 base, there was a span of 11 bases. The CDR3 covers 16 residues. CDR3 nucleotides: TGTGCCAGCAGCTCGTCAGGGAAGTCTGGGGCCAACGTCCTGACTTTC. Amino acid sequence: CASSSSGKSGANVLTF.

This chain links TRBV5-5 with TRBJ1-1, with a weak D call TRBD1 (5 bases). The V gene lost 2 bases and the J gene lost 4 bases, with 9 bases spanning the gap. CDR3 size: 13 residues. Germline V gives CDR1 SGHKS, CDR2 YYEKEE (reference sequence). The CDR3 here is CASSFQGVTEAFF. In DNA form, the CDR3 reads TGTGCCAGCAGCTTTCAAGGGGTCACTGAAGCTTTCTTT.

Here the CDR3 reads CASSLSGGRNTEAFF. Here the CDR3 DNA reads TGCGCCAGCAGCTTGAGTGGGGGCCGGAACACTGAAGCTTTCTTT. V and J are TRBV5-1 and TRBJ1-1; possible D gene TRBD1, 6 bases. The germline CDR1 and CDR2 sequences are SGHRS and YFSETQ. CDR3 length: 15 residues. Trimming took 1 base from V and 1 from J, leaving 11 bases between them. Looking up the rest from reference TRBV5-1 and TRBJ1-1 gives the full variable domain: KAGVTQTPRYLIKTRGQQVTLSCSPISGHRSVSWYQQTPGQGLQFLFEYFSETQRNKGNFPGRFSGRQFSNSRSEMNVSTLELGDSALYLCASSLSGGRNTEAFFGQGTRLTVV.